This T cell receptor (beta chain) was observed in a study of blood T cell repertoires in COVID-19. This clone has a single count. In the original analysis: Estimation of nucleated cell counts was performed using reference gene primer amplification. The table came from immunoSEQ multiplex PCR; TCRdb's copy has only in-frame clones and leaves some out. That table is the source of V, J and clone size, and D and trimming were worked out from the DNA. The table has tens of thousands of clones, about 81% seen once. CDR3 length: 16 residues. Germline CDR1 reads MNHEY; CDR2 reads SVGEGT. V lost 2 bases and J 1 base, leaving 12 bases between the germline ends.

The TCR comes from a man older than 75 with acute or convalescent COVID-19. Sequenced sample: peripheral blood. The rearrangement links TRBV6-2 or TRBV6-3 to TRBJ1-5; D uncertain. The CDR3 DNA reads as TGTGCCAGCAGTTACCTCGCGTATGAGAGCAATCAGCCCCAGCATTTT. The encoded protein is CASSYLAYESNQPQHF.